This T cell receptor beta chain was sequenced during a study of cytomegalovirus exposure and HLA in healthy donors (TCRdb year 2017). Regarding the study in general: According to an earlier analysis of around 600 of the donors, roughly 180 million T cells yielded 100 million or so unique TCR beta sequences and about 300 Gb of sequence data. An earlier analysis of roughly 580 of the donors used high-throughput TCR beta sequencing to judge whether each TCR beta V gene segment behaved as functional or pseudogenic. Among 300 to 450 genotyped donors of the cohort, an average of about 240,000 unique TCR beta nucleotide sequences were sequenced per donor, 15% to 20% of them non-productive. Because of strong linkage in the cohort, 5 or 6 DR-DQ haplotypes were treated as single units for association and clustering. The study was designed to test whether signatures of past pathogen exposure could be identified by cataloging public T cell receptors. Rather than drawing on any new phenotypic data, the later analysis identified candidate immune exposures from TCR beta sequences and the way those sequences occurred across donors. To predict cytomegalovirus infection status, the study brought together high-throughput TCR immunosequencing, statistical association of individual TCRs with disease status, and machine learning. An early release covering around 630 HLA-typed donors comprised about 290 gigabases of sequencing data and approximately 80 million unique TCR sequences. Of the roughly 390 genotyped donors, around 81% fell in the genetic ancestry cluster associated with self-reported Caucasian donors. A later analysis re-examined previously published TCR beta repertoires from 500 to 700 donors and added high-resolution HLA genotyping to investigate patterns of TCR occurrence. The number of typed donors differed by locus: about 629-630 for A, B, C, DRB1 and DQB1; some 500 for DQA1; some 590 for DPA1; and 450 to 480 for DPB1. Donor age, sex, ethnicity and CMV serostatus were collected together with the repertoire data. All discovery cohort repertoires had been generated using a single sequencing platform. Using immunosequencing, the study profiled T cell repertoires from roughly 650 subjects and related those repertoires to cytomegalovirus serostatus. Class I and class II HLA loci were covered by the typing at four-digit resolution. A later genetic analysis used genome-wide SNP genotypes for about 65% of the roughly 700 donors, treating that subset as a discovery cohort. Besides the first cohort of approximately 670 subjects, a separate validation cohort made up of roughly 130 different subjects was used. The paper as a whole reports these results and caveats: In a later analysis, HLA-associated TCR beta chains showed more clonal expansion and lower generation probabilities than non-associated chains that were equally common. It was suggested by the authors that the approach could potentially be generalized to other disease states and immunological phenotypes. Immune exposure information for the cohort was limited to CMV serostatus. Some IMGT-functional V segments, including TRBV6-2 and TRBV6-3, could not be distinguished by the 87-base-pair reads and were therefore excluded. Correlated functional status among segregating V segments might reflect linkage disequilibrium, but an unknown experimental factor could not be ruled out. A later analysis found that most CMV-associated TCR beta chains appeared HLA-restricted, with HLA associations seemingly driven largely by CMV exposure. In a later analysis, TCR association rates were found to vary across HLA loci, with the most associated TCRs seen for DRB1 alleles and the fewest for HLA-C alleles. A further reported finding was that TCR beta sequences accurately predicted the HLA-A and HLA-B alleles for most subjects in the first cohort. Broadly in line with IMGT annotations, most TCR beta V segments showed up in productive rearrangements about 90% or about 30% of the time in an earlier analysis of several hundred of the donors. Because HLA typing was unavailable for some donors at each locus, only the typed subset was used in association tests. Three of the identified cytomegalovirus-associated TCR beta chains were confirmed in vitro to be specific for cytomegalovirus antigens. In the study, 150 to 200 TCR beta chains were listed as associated with cytomegalovirus. Specific HLA alleles were associated with 16,951 TCR beta sequences at a false discovery rate of 0.05 in a later analysis. The earlier analysis of some 560 of the donors excluded some 16 rarely observed V segments, including chromosome 9 orphons, because counts were too low. A group of highly shared sequence variants was considered likely to be a technical artifact of the sequencing pipeline. In this cohort, only TCR beta chains were sequenced, and detectable features were limited by the absence of alpha or paired-chain data. A later genetic analysis reported fewer N-insertions in productive TCRs among donors in an Asian-associated ancestry cluster than the 666-donor mean. Cytomegalovirus status was reported to be diagnosed by the classifier with high specificity and sensitivity in both the original and validation cohorts. When HLA alleles, especially DR and DQ, strongly co-occurred, attributing TCR associations to individual alleles was difficult. According to a later analysis, parvovirus B19, influenza, CMV and Epstein-Barr virus appeared linked to several top co-occurrence clusters. The presence/absence analyses assumed that sequencing depth was roughly uniform across donors, and that assumption may not be true. V-gene and J-gene trimming of TCR beta chains was associated with a missense DCLRE1C variant in a later genetic analysis, and the association was replicated in an independent cohort. Most TCR sequences were seen in very few donors, while some public TCRs were found in many individuals.

The cohort comprised 710 or so healthy bone marrow donors. At the time of sampling, every cohort member was nominally healthy, though immune exposures that went unrecorded were likely present. The donor tested CMV seropositive and was one of the 289 seropositive cohort members. A peripheral blood sample was collected from each donor, and TCR beta sequencing was performed on peripheral blood mononuclear cells. Genomic DNA extraction from the blood cell samples was performed with the Qiagen DNeasy Blood Extraction Kit. Libraries came from the immunoSEQ multiplex PCR assay. For the multiplex PCR, a mixture combining 60 forward primers for TCR Vbeta segments and 13 reverse primers for TCR Jbeta segments was used. The CDR3 region of rearranged TCR beta genes was amplified from genomic DNA by a multiplex PCR assay. The Illumina HiSeq System was used to sequence the amplified TCR beta libraries as 87-base-pair reads. As for how the authors treated the data: In a later analysis, 70 million to 95 million unique TCR beta chains were counted across the approximately 620 repertoires, and roughly 11 million of these chains were shared by at least two donors. Raw reads were error-corrected and collapsed into unique sequences with a nearest-neighbor algorithm that merged closely related sequences to remove PCR and sequencing errors. CDR3 sequences were aligned to IMGT reference sequences to assign V, D and J gene segments. For a sequence to be retained, at least a six-nucleotide match to both a V gene segment and a J gene segment was required. Rearrangements were called productive when the CDR3 lacked stop codons and stayed in frame with V and J; all others were non-productive. CDR3 was defined by IMGT convention, running from the second conserved V-encoded cysteine to the conserved J-encoded phenylalanine. In an earlier analysis of roughly 610 of the donors, sequences lacking an unambiguous match to a single V gene segment were excluded. An earlier analysis of around 600 of the donors classified V segments as functional when productive rearrangements were above 56.7% and as segregating when the standard deviation between donors was above 5%. To diagnose cytomegalovirus status from the catalog of TCR beta chain sequences, a statistical classification framework was built. V and J gene assignment, in a later analysis, came from comparing TCR nucleotide sequences with IMGT/GENE-DB human TR gene sequences. The TCRdist pipeline was used in a later analysis to assign CDR3 sequences and most-parsimonious VDJ recombination scenarios. A later analysis defined each TCR beta chain by its CDR3 amino acid sequence plus V-gene family, and excluded reads lacking a unique V-gene family. A later analysis removed 450 to 600 highly shared, low-generation-probability nucleotide sequences to deal with suspected cross-contamination and a sequencing artifact. For each public chain, a later analysis derived a clonal expansion index from normalized ranks of inferred template counts within each repertoire. In a later analysis, generation probabilities were computed with a VDJ recombination model fitted to out-of-frame rearrangements, and the resulting probabilities were checked against IGoR. In a later analysis, hypergeometric tests were used to score TCR-TCR, TCR-HLA and TCR-CMV co-occurrence, with a repertoire-size bias correction applied to TCR pairs. To estimate false discovery rates, a later analysis permuted the HLA or CMV assignments 20 times. In a later analysis, co-occurring TCRs were grouped using DBSCAN, and TCRdist sequence similarity was added for clustering within HLA-allele-positive subsets. Repertoires with fewer than 30,000 or more than 120,000 public chains were left out of co-occurrence clustering, as were five repertoires with anomalous nucleotide sharing. Here the immuneACCESS table is served through TCRdb, limited to in-frame sequences with V and J called. Missing clones are a known gap in these copies; in checked studies unresolved V genes cover under half, and the rest lacks a known reason. That table supplies the V and J calls and clone size; D and trimming were determined from the DNA. Present in this sample are about 170,000 clones, roughly two thirds of which were seen just once. About 5.4% of the sample goes to the ten largest clones.

V was cut back by 1 base and J by 2 bases, leaving a gap of 12 bases between them. From the cysteine up to the phenylalanine, the CDR3 has a length of 15 residues. Just the 45-base CDR3 DNA is kept, in frame starting at base 1. CDR1 and CDR2 were assigned from the germline V gene as MGHRA and YSYEKL. Concerning this clone itself: Its cognate antigen has yet to be identified. There are no base qualities to consult, and no much larger clone falls within one base.

Sequencing input: PBMCs. This receptor was taken from a woman between 18 and 29 years old in good health and CMV-seropositive. This chain is built from TRBV4-1 and TRBJ2-7; matching of 7 bases hints at TRBD2 as the D gene. The CDR3 loop reads CASSQVYGGPYEQYF. The nucleotide sequence is given as TGCGCCAGCAGCCAAGTATACGGGGGGCCCTACGAGCAGTACTTC.